This entry features one T cell receptor beta chain sequence. Its cognate antigen is unknown. The stimulus was an HIV-1 Gag 15-mer peptide pool, roughly 1 ug/peptide/mL. CD40L-negative CD69-negative CD45RO-high memory CD4+ T cells were sorted as populations depleted of antigen-responding cells. The data were taken from a study of persistence of HIV-infected CD4 T cells. V lost 2 bases to trimming and J lost 6 bases, with 17 bases between them. Germline V gene sequence: CDR1 WNHNN, CDR2 SYGVQD (reference sequence). The CDR3 is 15 residues long. Sequencing used immunoSEQ version 4 in survey mode. Data came from immunoSEQ multiplex PCR; TCRdb stores just in-frame clones and leaves some out. The sample has about 64,000 clones; over 60% are singletons.

The sequence was collected from an adult man with HIV who was CMV-seropositive. The sequencing here drew on CD4+ T cells sorted from PBMCs after approximately 19-hour stimulation, taken from a patient who received antiretroviral therapy. The chain uses TRBV10-1 and TRBJ2-7, with D possibly being TRBD1 (6 bases). CDR3: CASSEDRLGAGEQYF. As DNA, the CDR3 is TGCGCCAGCAGTGAGGACCGGCTGGGGGCAGGCGAGCAGTACTTC.